The rows below give T cell receptor beta chains drawn from one sample of a study of early T cells in non-severe SARS-CoV-2 infection. TCRdb reprocessed the 5' RACE reads with MiXCR, giving one entry per CDR3 protein. The table records just over 80,000 distinct CDR3 sequences, roughly 13% of them present only once. Sequences were obtained from whole blood. The receptors were gathered from an adult who was a healthcare worker with PCR-confirmed SARS-CoV-2 infection or an uninfected control (not recorded which). CDR3s include the opening cysteine and the closing phenylalanine or tryptophan. Fields, in order: D gene, clone size, J gene, V gene, CDR3 DNA, CDR3 protein. D genes are given only for firm matches. The size entry is marked missing in some rows and otherwise reads once, few, many or a size class.

D gene: -
clone size: few
J gene: TRBJ1-2
V gene: TRBV7-8
CDR3 DNA: TGTGCCAGCAGCCTTCAGTGGGGTGGCTACACCTTC
CDR3 protein: CASSLQWGGYTF

D gene: TRBD2
clone size: few
J gene: TRBJ2-5
V gene: TRBV7-8
CDR3 DNA: TGTGCCAGCTTTCTGACTAGCGGGGAAGAGACCCAGTACTTC
CDR3 protein: CASFLTSGEETQYF

D gene: TRBD2
clone size: many
J gene: TRBJ2-4
V gene: TRBV7-2
CDR3 DNA: TGTGCCAGCAGCCAATTACCGGGAGGGCAGGGCTTCGACATTCAGTACTTC
CDR3 protein: CASSQLPGGQGFDIQYF

D gene: -
clone size: -
J gene: TRBJ2-3
V gene: TRBV12-3/TRBV12-4
CDR3 DNA: TGTGCCAGCAGTTTAGCCCCCCTTAACACAGATACGCAGTATTTT
CDR3 protein: CASSLAPLNTDTQYF

D gene: -
clone size: many
J gene: TRBJ1-1
V gene: TRBV6-1
CDR3 DNA: TGTGCCAGCAGAGTCAGCAGGGAGCATACTGCTTTCTTT
CDR3 protein: CASRVSREHTAFF

D gene: -
clone size: few
J gene: TRBJ1-2
V gene: TRBV7-2
CDR3 DNA: TGTGCCAGCAGCCGACACCAGAACTATGGCTACACCTTC
CDR3 protein: CASSRHQNYGYTF

D gene: -
clone size: many
J gene: TRBJ2-2
V gene: TRBV19
CDR3 DNA: TGTGCCAGTAGTCCGCAGGGGAACACCGGGGAGCTGTTTTTT
CDR3 protein: CASSPQGNTGELFF

D gene: -
clone size: few
J gene: TRBJ2-7
V gene: TRBV7-9
CDR3 DNA: TGTGCCAGCAGCTTACCAAGGGGGGGCCCCAACTACGAGCAGTACTTC
CDR3 protein: CASSLPRGGPNYEQYF

D gene: -
clone size: many
J gene: TRBJ2-7
V gene: TRBV11-2
CDR3 DNA: TGTGCCAGCAGAGCTACAGGTTCTCGCTACGAGCAGTACTTC
CDR3 protein: CASRATGSRYEQYF

D gene: -
clone size: many
J gene: TRBJ2-3
V gene: TRBV7-2
CDR3 DNA: TGTGCCAGCAGCTTAGCGCAGGGCTTGGATACGCAGTATTTT
CDR3 protein: CASSLAQGLDTQYF

D gene: -
clone size: -
J gene: TRBJ1-1
V gene: TRBV9
CDR3 DNA: TGTGCCAGCAGCGTAGCCGGGAACACTGAAGCTTTCTTT
CDR3 protein: CASSVAGNTEAFF

D gene: -
clone size: many
J gene: TRBJ1-1
V gene: TRBV30
CDR3 DNA: TGTGCCCGGACACAGGGAATTGCGACTTTCTTT
CDR3 protein: CARTQGIATFF

D gene: -
clone size: few
J gene: TRBJ1-2
V gene: TRBV20-1
CDR3 DNA: TGCAGTGCTAGAGATACAGCCAACTATGGCTACACCTTC
CDR3 protein: CSARDTANYGYTF

D gene: TRBD1
clone size: -
J gene: TRBJ2-1
V gene: TRBV10-1
CDR3 DNA: TGCGCCACCACCGGACAGGGCGGAGACTACAATGAGCAGTTCTTC
CDR3 protein: CATTGQGGDYNEQFF